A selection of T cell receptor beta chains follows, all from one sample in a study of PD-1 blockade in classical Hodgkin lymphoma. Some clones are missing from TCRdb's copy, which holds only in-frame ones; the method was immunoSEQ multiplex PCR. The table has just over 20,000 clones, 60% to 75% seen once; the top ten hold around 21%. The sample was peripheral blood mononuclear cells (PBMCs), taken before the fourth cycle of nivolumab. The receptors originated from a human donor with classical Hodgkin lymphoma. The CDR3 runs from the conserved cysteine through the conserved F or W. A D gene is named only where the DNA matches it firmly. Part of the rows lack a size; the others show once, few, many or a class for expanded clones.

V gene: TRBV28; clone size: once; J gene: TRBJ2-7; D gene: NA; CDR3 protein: CASSSGGTESSYEQYF; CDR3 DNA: TGTGCCAGCAGTTCCGGAGGTACAGAATCGTCCTACGAGCAGTACTTC
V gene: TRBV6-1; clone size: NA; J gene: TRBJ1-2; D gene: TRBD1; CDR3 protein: CANNPVGGVPYGYTF; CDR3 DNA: TGTGCCAACAACCCCGTAGGGGGCGTTCCGTATGGCTACACCTTC
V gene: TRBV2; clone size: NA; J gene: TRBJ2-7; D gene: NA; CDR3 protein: CASSLHMESEQYF; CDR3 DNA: TGTGCCAGCAGTCTCCACATGGAGAGCGAGCAGTACTTC
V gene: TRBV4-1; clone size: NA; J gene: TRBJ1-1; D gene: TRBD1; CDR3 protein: CASSQIGQANTEAFF; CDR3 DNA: TGCGCCAGCAGCCAAATAGGACAGGCGAACACTGAAGCTTTCTTT
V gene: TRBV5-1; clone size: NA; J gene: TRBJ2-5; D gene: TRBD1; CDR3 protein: CASSMGQGEETQYF; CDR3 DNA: TGCGCCAGCAGCATGGGACAGGGGGAAGAGACCCAGTACTTC
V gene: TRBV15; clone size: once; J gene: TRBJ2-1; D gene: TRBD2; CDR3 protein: CATSRGVGTSYEQFF; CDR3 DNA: TGTGCCACCAGCAGAGGGGTTGGGACTAGCTATGAGCAGTTCTTC
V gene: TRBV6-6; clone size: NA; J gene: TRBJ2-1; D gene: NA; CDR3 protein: CASSKRLVSGDEQFF; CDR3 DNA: TGTGCCAGCAGTAAACGACTAGTTTCGGGCGATGAGCAGTTCTTC
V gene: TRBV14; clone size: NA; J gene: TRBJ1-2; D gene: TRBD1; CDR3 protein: CASSPGQGANYGYTF; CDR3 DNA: TGTGCCAGCAGCCCGGGACAGGGGGCCAACTATGGCTACACCTTC
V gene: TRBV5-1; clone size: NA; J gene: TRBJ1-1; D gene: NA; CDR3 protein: CASSTGSGTEAFF; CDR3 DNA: TGCGCCAGCAGCACAGGTTCGGGCACTGAAGCTTTCTTT
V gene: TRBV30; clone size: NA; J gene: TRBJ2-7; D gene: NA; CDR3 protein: CAWSVVYRGRDEQYF; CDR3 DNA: TGTGCCTGGAGTGTTGTTTATCGGGGTCGGGACGAGCAGTACTTC
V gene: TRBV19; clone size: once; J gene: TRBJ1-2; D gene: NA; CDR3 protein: CASKVTGQWLYGYTF; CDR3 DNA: TGTGCCAGCAAAGTCACCGGACAGTGGCTCTATGGCTACACCTTC
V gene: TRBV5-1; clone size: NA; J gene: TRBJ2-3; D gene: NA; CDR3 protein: CASSLASKARGADTQYF; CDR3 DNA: TGCGCCAGCAGCTTGGCCTCGAAAGCCCGGGGCGCAGATACGCAGTATTTT
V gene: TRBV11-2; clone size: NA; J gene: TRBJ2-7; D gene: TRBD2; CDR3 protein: CASSLASGLGEQYF; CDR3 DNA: TGTGCCAGCAGCTTGGCTAGCGGGCTCGGCGAGCAGTACTTC
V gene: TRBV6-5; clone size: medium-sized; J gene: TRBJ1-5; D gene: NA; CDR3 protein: CASSYVRGQPQHF; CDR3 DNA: TGTGCCAGCAGTTATGTGCGGGGGCAGCCCCAGCATTTT
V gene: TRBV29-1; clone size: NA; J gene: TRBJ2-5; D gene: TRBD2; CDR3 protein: CSHGGVGETQYF; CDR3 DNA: TGCAGCCACGGGGGGGTGGGAGAGACCCAGTACTTC
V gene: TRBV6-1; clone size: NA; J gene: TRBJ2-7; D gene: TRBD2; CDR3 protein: CASSVGAGEAKEQYF; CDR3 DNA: TGTGCCAGCAGTGTTGGTGCGGGAGAGGCGAAAGAGCAGTACTTC
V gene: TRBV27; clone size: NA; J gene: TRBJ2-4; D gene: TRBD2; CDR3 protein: CASSMGLAGGIAKNIQYF; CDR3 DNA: TGTGCCAGCAGCATGGGACTAGCGGGAGGGATAGCCAAAAACATTCAGTACTTC
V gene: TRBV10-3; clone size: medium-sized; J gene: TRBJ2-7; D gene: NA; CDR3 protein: CAISESLDFSGEQYF; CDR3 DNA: TGTGCCATCAGTGAGTCTTTAGATTTTAGTGGCGAGCAGTACTTC
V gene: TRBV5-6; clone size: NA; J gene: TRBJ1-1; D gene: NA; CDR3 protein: CASSLEGGRNTEAFF; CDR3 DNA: TGTGCCAGCAGCTTGGAGGGGGGTCGGAACACTGAAGCTTTCTTT
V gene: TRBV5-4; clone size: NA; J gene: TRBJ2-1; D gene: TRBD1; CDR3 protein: CASSLRDRGNYNEQFF; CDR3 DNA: TGTGCCAGCAGCTTGCGGGACAGGGGCAACTACAATGAGCAGTTCTTC
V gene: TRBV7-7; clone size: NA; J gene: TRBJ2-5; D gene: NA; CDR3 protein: CASSLGGAGETQYF; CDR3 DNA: TGTGCCAGCAGCTTAGGGGGGGCGGGGGAGACCCAGTACTTC
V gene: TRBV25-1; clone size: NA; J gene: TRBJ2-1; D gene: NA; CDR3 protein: CASSEGASRKSYNEQFF; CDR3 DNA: TGTGCCAGCAGTGAAGGGGCTAGCCGAAAATCCTACAATGAGCAGTTCTTC
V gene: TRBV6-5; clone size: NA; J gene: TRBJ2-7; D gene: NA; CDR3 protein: CASSYSSGAREQYF; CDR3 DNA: TGTGCCAGCAGTTACTCGTCAGGGGCGCGCGAGCAGTACTTC
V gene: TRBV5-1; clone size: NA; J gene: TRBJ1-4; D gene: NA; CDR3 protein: CASSLIPTGSGEKLFF; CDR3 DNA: TGCGCCAGCAGCTTGATCCCGACAGGATCAGGAGAAAAACTGTTTTTT
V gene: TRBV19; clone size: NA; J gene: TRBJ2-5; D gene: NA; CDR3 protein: CASSKGRLQETQYF; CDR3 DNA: TGTGCCAGTAGTAAGGGACGCCTCCAAGAGACCCAGTACTTC
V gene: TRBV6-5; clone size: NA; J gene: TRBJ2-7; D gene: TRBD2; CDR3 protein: CASSYSTSGTYEQYF; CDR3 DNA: TGTGCCAGCAGTTACTCGACTAGCGGTACCTACGAGCAGTACTTC
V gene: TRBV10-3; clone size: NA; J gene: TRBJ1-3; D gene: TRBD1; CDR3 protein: CAISDPGGAGNTIYF; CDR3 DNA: TGTGCCATCAGTGATCCAGGGGGCGCGGGAAACACCATATATTTT
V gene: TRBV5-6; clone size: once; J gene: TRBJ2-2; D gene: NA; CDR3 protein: CASSSTKRSWTGELFF; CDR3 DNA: TGTGCCAGCAGCTCGACTAAGCGGTCATGGACCGGGGAGCTGTTTTTT
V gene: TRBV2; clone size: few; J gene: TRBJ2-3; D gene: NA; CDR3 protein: CASRDRQSTDTQYF; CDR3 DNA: TGTGCCAGCAGGGACCGACAGAGCACAGATACGCAGTATTTT
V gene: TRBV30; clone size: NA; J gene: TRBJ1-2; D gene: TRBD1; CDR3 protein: CAWRIGTGLLGYGYTF; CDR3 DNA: TGTGCCTGGAGAATCGGGACAGGGCTGCTAGGCTATGGCTACACCTTC
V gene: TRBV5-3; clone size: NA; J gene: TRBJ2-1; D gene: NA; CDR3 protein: CARSLSSPDEQFF; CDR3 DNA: TGTGCCAGAAGCTTGTCCAGCCCGGATGAGCAGTTCTTC